This is a list of T cell receptor beta chains from one sample in a study of blood T cells in healthy people across ages. TCRdb reprocessed the 5' RACE reads via MiXCR and lists one record per CDR3 protein. The table shows roughly 800,000 distinct CDR3 sequences, with 25% occurring only once. The same data also contributed to another study, on T cells of mothers and their children.

Source material: blood. Every receptor here comes from a boy under 18 in good health. Both conserved end residues are part of each CDR3. A D gene is named only where the DNA matches it firmly. Size tells how often a clone was seen (once, few, many) or the class of an expanded clone, and some rows leave it out.

TRBJ2-1 | few | TRBD2 | TRBV13 | CASRLRREGPQYNEQFF | TGTGCCAGCAGATTACGGCGGGAGGGCCCTCAATACAATGAGCAGTTCTTC
TRBJ1-1 | . | TRBD1 | TRBV14 | CASSRTGALKLAFF | TGTGCCAGCAGCCGAACAGGGGCCCTTAAATTAGCTTTCTTT
TRBJ2-3 | . | TRBD2 | TRBV4-1 | CASSQVASGGTDTQYF | TGCGCCAGCAGCCAAGTCGCTAGCGGTGGGACAGATACGCAGTATTTT
TRBJ2-7 | . | . | TRBV9 | CASSVSVGSPHEQYF | TGTGCCAGCAGCGTATCGGTCGGGAGCCCCCACGAGCAGTACTTC
TRBJ1-1 | few | . | TRBV28 | CASSLPSEYTEAFF | TGTGCCAGCAGTTTACCGTCGGAGTACACTGAAGCTTTCTTT
TRBJ2-6 | few | . | TRBV29-1 | CSVDGQGDAGANVLTF | TGCAGCGTTGATGGGCAGGGTGATGCTGGGGCCAACGTCCTGACTTTC
TRBJ2-7 | . | . | TRBV27 | CASSLTGTYYEQYF | TGTGCCAGCAGTTTAACAGGTACATACTACGAGCAGTACTTC
TRBJ2-5 | few | . | TRBV10-3 | CAISEGQEQETQYF | TGTGCCATCAGTGAGGGGCAGGAACAAGAGACCCAGTACTTC
TRBJ1-2 | few | TRBD1 | TRBV7-6 | CASSLTPGQASYGYTF | TGTGCCAGCAGCTTAACTCCGGGACAGGCCAGCTATGGCTACACCTTC
TRBJ2-1 | few | TRBD2 | TRBV5-1 | CASSWGTSGGNNEQFF | TGCGCCAGCAGCTGGGGGACTAGCGGGGGTAACAATGAGCAGTTCTTC
TRBJ2-7 | . | TRBD1 | TRBV7-2 | CASSRLAQGASYEQYF | TGTGCCAGCAGCCGCCTAGCTCAGGGGGCTTCCTACGAGCAGTACTTC
TRBJ2-5 | few | TRBD2 | TRBV7-6 | CASAPFGGRGQETQYF | TGTGCCAGCGCCCCCTTTGGCGGGAGGGGCCAAGAGACCCAGTACTTC
TRBJ2-7 | few | . | TRBV28 | CASSPEGKGGTSSYEQYF | TGTGCCAGCAGCCCAGAGGGGAAAGGCGGCACGAGCTCCTACGAGCAGTACTTC
TRBJ2-5 | few | TRBD2 | TRBV28 | CASNGAGGFTEETQYF | TGTGCCAGCAACGGGGCGGGAGGCTTCACTGAAGAGACCCAGTACTTC
TRBJ2-7 | . | TRBD2 | TRBV28 | CASSPTRTSGKIYEQYF | TGTGCCAGCAGTCCAACCCGGACTAGCGGGAAAATCTACGAGCAGTACTTC
TRBJ2-1 | . | TRBD1 | TRBV7-2 | CASSTRDRSYNEQFF | TGTGCCAGCAGCACCCGGGACAGGTCCTACAATGAGCAGTTCTTC
TRBJ2-3 | . | . | TRBV28 | CASSLFGGSGFADTQYF | TGTGCCAGCAGTTTATTCGGGGGCTCAGGTTTCGCAGATACGCAGTATTTT
TRBJ2-4 | . | TRBD1 | TRBV20-1 | CSALKGQKGDIQYF | TGCAGTGCTCTCAAGGGACAGAAGGGGGACATTCAGTACTTC
TRBJ2-3 | few | . | TRBV10-3 | CAISDAGQGTDTQYF | TGTGCCATCAGTGACGCGGGACAAGGGACAGATACGCAGTATTTT
TRBJ2-5 | few | TRBD2 | TRBV2 | CASSGLAGGQKTQYF | TGTGCCAGCAGTGGACTAGCGGGAGGCCAGAAGACCCAGTACTTC
TRBJ1-2 | . | . | TRBV6-2/TRBV6-3 | CASSSYGYGYTF | TGTGCCAGCAGTTCATATGGATATGGCTACACCTTC
TRBJ2-4 | many | . | TRBV28 | CASTPQENLAKNIQYF | TGTGCCAGCACTCCTCAGGAGAACCTAGCCAAAAACATTCAGTACTTC
TRBJ1-2 | . | TRBD1 | TRBV7-3 | CASSLTGTGLTGYTF | TGTGCCAGCAGCTTAACAGGGACAGGGTTAACTGGCTACACCTTC
TRBJ2-3 | many | . | TRBV29-1 | CSVEPTKSTDTQYF | TGCAGCGTTGAACCGACGAAGAGCACAGATACGCAGTATTTT
TRBJ2-5 | few | . | TRBV11-2 | CASSLGTGPIQETQYF | TGTGCCAGCAGCTTAGGTACAGGGCCCATCCAAGAGACCCAGTACTTC
TRBJ1-6 | few | TRBD1 | TRBV7-2 | CASTPRGLGSPLHF | TGTGCCAGCACCCCCAGGGGGCTCGGTTCACCCCTCCACTTT
TRBJ1-4 | . | . | TRBV28 | CASSFFRGRNEKLLF | TGTGCCAGCAGTTTCTTCCGGGGTCGAAATGAAAAACTGCTTTTT
TRBJ2-7 | few | TRBD2 | TRBV7-9 | CASSQTSGGFGEQYF | TGTGCCAGCAGCCAAACTAGCGGGGGGTTTGGCGAGCAGTACTTC
TRBJ2-1 | once | . | TRBV11-3 | CASSPRGAFYNEQFF | TGTGCCAGCAGCCCCCGCGGGGCCTTCTACAATGAGCAGTTCTTC
TRBJ2-1 | . | TRBD2 | TRBV4-1 | CASSQAREGNEQFF | TGCGCCAGCAGCCAAGCGCGGGAGGGGAATGAGCAGTTCTTC
TRBJ2-7 | few | TRBD2 | TRBV29-1 | CSVEWASGSGYEQYF | TGCAGCGTTGAGTGGGCTAGCGGGAGTGGCTACGAGCAGTACTTC
TRBJ1-4 | . | TRBD1 | TRBV5-5 | CASSSTGGEEKLFF | TGTGCCAGCAGCTCCACAGGGGGCGAAGAAAAACTGTTTTTT